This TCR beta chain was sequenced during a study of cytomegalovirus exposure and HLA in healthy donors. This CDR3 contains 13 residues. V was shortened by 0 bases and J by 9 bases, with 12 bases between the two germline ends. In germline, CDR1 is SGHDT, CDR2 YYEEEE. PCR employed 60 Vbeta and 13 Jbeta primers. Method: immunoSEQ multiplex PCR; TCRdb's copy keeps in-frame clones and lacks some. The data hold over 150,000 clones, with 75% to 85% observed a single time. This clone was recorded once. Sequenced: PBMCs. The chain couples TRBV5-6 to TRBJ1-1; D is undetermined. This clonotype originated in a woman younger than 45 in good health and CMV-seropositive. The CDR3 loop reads CASSLGGGQKAFF. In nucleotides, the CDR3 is TGTGCCAGCAGCTTGGGAGGCGGCCAGAAAGCTTTCTTT.